Given below is one TCR beta chain in context. Its antigen target is currently unknown. Per-base qualities were not stored, and no clone one base away is much larger. The sample is drawn from a study of cytomegalovirus exposure and HLA in healthy donors (dated by TCRdb to 2016 to 2017). With respect to the entire study: According to a later analysis, one platform produced both the roughly 130 validation repertoires and the roughly 640 repertoires of the first cohort. To predict cytomegalovirus infection status, the study brought together high-throughput TCR immunosequencing, statistical association of individual TCRs with disease status, and machine learning. Besides the first cohort of around 670 subjects, a separate validation cohort made up of 120 different subjects was used. The study was designed to test whether signatures of past pathogen exposure could be identified by cataloging public T cell receptors. Findings and caveats that apply to the study as a whole: Cytomegalovirus status was reported to be diagnosed by the classifier with high specificity and sensitivity in both the original and validation cohorts. Most TCR sequences were observed very rarely across donors, whereas some public TCRs were present in many individuals. A few of the identified cytomegalovirus-associated TCR beta chains were confirmed in vitro to be specific for cytomegalovirus antigens. The study gave a list of more than 150 TCR beta chains associated with cytomegalovirus. A later analysis had no HLA typing for the validation cohort, so co-occurrence there was scored across all 110 or so repertoires. The authors suggested that the approach could potentially be extended to other disease states and immunological phenotypes. A later analysis found that TCRs clustered in the first cohort also tended to co-occur in the 110 or so validation repertoires, with 90% to 95% of cluster scores above 0.

Library creation used the immunoSEQ multiplex PCR assay. The study's own analysis went as follows. A statistical classification framework was built to diagnose cytomegalovirus status from the catalog of TCR beta chain sequences. TCRdb's version of the immuneACCESS table is confined to in-frame rearrangements and falls short of the full clone set. An unresolved V gene accounts for under half of the shortfall where checked; the remainder is of unknown origin. V and J calls plus clone size are reproduced from that table; the DNA served to infer D and trimming. Here the sample has about 72,000 clones; roughly 94% occur a single time. The ten largest clonotypes hold 1.5% to 2% of the sample. The donors were included in the validation cohort of approximately 120 subjects, a group kept apart from the roughly 670-subject first cohort. The sample consisted of PBMCs. The sequence was obtained from a young woman in good health and CMV-seropositive.

The CDR3 amino acid sequence is: CASSPPGTGASSNTQYF. The sequence in DNA is TGTGCCAGCAGCCCCCCTGGGACAGGGGCTTCTTCCAATACGCAGTATTTT. Rearrangement joined TRBV9 to TRBJ2-3, and 10 bases in between align with TRBD1. CDR1 and CDR2 were assigned from the germline V gene as SGDLS and YYNGEE. CDR3 length: 17 amino acids, cysteine to phenylalanine. Here the CDR3 DNA is all that survives: 51 bases in frame from base 1. Compared with germline, V lacks 4 bases and J lacks 7 bases; bases without a gene match: 15.